This entry lists 9 T cell receptor beta chains sequenced from one sample in a study of T cell responses to AZD1222 COVID-19 vaccine. Assay: immunoSEQ multiplex PCR; the TCRdb copy retains only in-frame clones and omits some. Of roughly 120,000 clones listed, roughly 80% are singletons. The material sequenced was peripheral blood, taken on day 0 of AZD1222 vaccination. Source of these receptors: an adult in good health.

The CDR3 loop is CASSLVGGGADTQYF. The CDR3, as DNA: TGTGCCAGCAGCTTAGTAGGCGGGGGGGCAGATACGCAGTATTTT. The chain is built from TRBV11-2 and TRBJ2-3; 9 nucleotides agree with TRBD2. The CDR3 is 15 residues long. The germline gives CDR1 SGHAT, CDR2 FQNNGV. The V and J ends lost 1 base and 4 bases, in that order; junction bases with no gene match: 3.

The V and J genes are TRBV19 and TRBJ2-7, with 8 positions matching TRBD1. The CDR3 spans 13 residues. With 6 bases clipped from V and 7 bases from J, the junction kept 8 bases outside the gene matches. Germline CDR1 reads LNHDA; CDR2 reads SQIVND (reference sequence). In DNA form, the CDR3 reads TGTGCCAGTAGCTTGCAGGGGGCGGGGGAGCAGTACTTC. This encodes CASSLQGAGEQYF.

Only a few counts were recorded for this clone. The chain carries TRBV6-4 and TRBJ2-7; maybe TRBD1 (6 bases). Germline-derived CDR1 and CDR2 are MRHNA and SNTAGT. CDR3 length: 14 residues. V was shortened by 8 bases and J by 3 bases, with 17 bases between the two germline ends. The CDR3, as DNA: TGTGCCAGCCACCAGGACAGATCACTCTACGAGCAGTACTTC. This encodes CASHQDRSLYEQYF.

This clone appeared a few times. V is TRBV20-1 and J is TRBJ2-1; D is unclear. V was shortened by 1 base and J by 8 bases, with 6 bases between the two germline ends. CDR1 and CDR2 from the germline V gene are DFQATT and SNEGSKA (reference sequence). The CDR3 is made up of 11 amino acids. Here the CDR3 DNA reads TGCAGTGCTAGAGGCCAGCATGAGCAGTTCTTC. Protein: CSARGQHEQFF.

The chain uses TRBV29-1 and TRBJ2-3, with a tentative D call TRBD2 (5 bases). CDR1 and CDR2 (germline): SQVTM, ANQGSEA. The germline V and J ends were trimmed by 7 bases and 1 base, with 12 bases remaining between them. The CDR3 consists of 13 residues. This chain's CDR3 is CSGRWTRTDTQYF. CDR3 sequence (DNA): TGCAGCGGGCGATGGACTCGCACAGATACGCAGTATTTT.

This rearrangement joins TRBV7-3 to TRBJ1-1; D ambiguous. Germline V gene lookup returns CDR1 SGHTA and CDR2 FQGTGA. This CDR3 is built from 13 residues. The V and J ends lost 5 bases and 5 bases respectively, with 12 bases between them. The CDR3 DNA is TGTGCCAGCAGCGCCGACAAGGGAACTGAAGCTTTCTTT. Encoded protein: CASSADKGTEAFF.

The chain recombines TRBV11-2 with TRBJ1-4; D remains unclear. V lost 7 bases, J lost 7 bases, and 16 bases lay in between. CDR3 length: 14 residues. CDR1 SGHAT and CDR2 FQNNGV come from the germline V gene. The CDR3 nucleotides read TGTGCCAGCACCCCGACACCGGGGTCTGAAAAACTGTTTTTT. This translates into CASTPTPGSEKLFF.

The J gene is TRBJ2-3, the V gene TRBV18; D is unresolved. Germline CDR1 is KGHSH and CDR2 is LQKENI. The CDR3 loop spans 13 amino acids. V gave up 5 bases and J gave up 4 bases, with 10 bases separating them. The chain's CDR3 is CASSGRVADTQYF. The CDR3 region has the DNA TGTGCCAGCTCAGGACGGGTGGCAGATACGCAGTATTTT.

The V call is TRBV4-1, the J call TRBJ2-5; TRBD2 matches 8 bases. Trimming took 4 bases from V and 4 from J; bases not matched to a gene: 11. The CDR3 contains 16 residues. The germline V gene encodes CDR1 MGHRA and CDR2 YSYEKL. The CDR3 loop reads CASSPVPGLVRETQYF. The CDR3 DNA is TGCGCCAGCAGCCCAGTCCCGGGACTAGTGCGAGAGACCCAGTACTTC.